What follows is one T cell receptor beta chain and its context. These data are taken from a study of shared T cell receptors in the human thymus. Assay: immunoSEQ multiplex PCR; the TCRdb copy retains only in-frame clones and omits some. The sample includes about 380,000 clones, roughly 94% of them seen just once. Trimming cost V 3 bases and J 4 bases; bases outside gene matches: 22. Germline CDR1 reads KGHSH; CDR2 reads LQKENI. This CDR3 region has 21 residues. This TCR was sampled from a human donor. The sample taken for sequencing was thymocytes. The rearrangement uses TRBV18 and TRBJ1-2, with 11 bases aligning to TRBD1. CDR3 region: CASSPAASRPGQGEPGYGYTF. The CDR3 nucleotides are TGTGCCAGCTCACCCGCAGCATCAAGACCGGGACAGGGGGAGCCTGGCTATGGCTACACCTTC.